This T cell receptor (beta chain) comes out of a study of Ad26.COV2.S vaccination and SARS-CoV-2 variants. Study-level background: The vaccine Ad26.COV2.S was put into the muscle once, or twice with 56 days between. Whole-study results and caveats: Total T cell responses may have been underestimated by the TCR breadth and depth analyses.

Germline V gives CDR1 LNHDA, CDR2 SQIVND (reference sequence). V lost 6 bases and J 3 bases, leaving 14 bases between the germline ends. This CDR3 spans 15 amino acids. Method: immunoSEQ multiplex PCR; TCRdb's copy keeps in-frame clones and lacks some. The sample has about 410,000 clones, approximately 90% seen once. Regarding treatment: over 15 received Ad26.COV2.S at low or high dose, single or two shots; roughly five received placebo; per-sample allocation not given. Day 63 after the first injection of vaccine or placebo was the sampling time. This person who donated was an adult of 18-55 years in Boston. Expression of Wuhan-strain SARS-CoV-2 spike came from the Ad26 vector that formed the vaccine. A note on this clone: Antigen: not known.

Here the sequenced sample was peripheral blood, taken in a trial of Ad26.COV2.S vaccine versus placebo. This TCR was sampled from a person aged 18-60 years who received the Ad26.COV2.S COVID-19 vaccine or a placebo. The chain employs TRBV19 and TRBJ2-2; tentative D call: TRBD2 (6 bases). CDR3 sequence (DNA): TGTGCCAGTAGGCACCGGGACTCCTACACCGGGGAGCTGTTTTTT. It yields the protein CASRHRDSYTGELFF. Full variable domain (outside the CDR3, taken from reference TRBV19 and TRBJ2-2): DGGITQSPKYLFRKEGQNVTLSCEQNLNHDAMYWYRQDPGQGLRLIYYSQIVNDFQKGDIAEGYSVSREKKESFPLTVTSAQKNPTAFYLCASRHRDSYTGELFFGEGSRLTVL.